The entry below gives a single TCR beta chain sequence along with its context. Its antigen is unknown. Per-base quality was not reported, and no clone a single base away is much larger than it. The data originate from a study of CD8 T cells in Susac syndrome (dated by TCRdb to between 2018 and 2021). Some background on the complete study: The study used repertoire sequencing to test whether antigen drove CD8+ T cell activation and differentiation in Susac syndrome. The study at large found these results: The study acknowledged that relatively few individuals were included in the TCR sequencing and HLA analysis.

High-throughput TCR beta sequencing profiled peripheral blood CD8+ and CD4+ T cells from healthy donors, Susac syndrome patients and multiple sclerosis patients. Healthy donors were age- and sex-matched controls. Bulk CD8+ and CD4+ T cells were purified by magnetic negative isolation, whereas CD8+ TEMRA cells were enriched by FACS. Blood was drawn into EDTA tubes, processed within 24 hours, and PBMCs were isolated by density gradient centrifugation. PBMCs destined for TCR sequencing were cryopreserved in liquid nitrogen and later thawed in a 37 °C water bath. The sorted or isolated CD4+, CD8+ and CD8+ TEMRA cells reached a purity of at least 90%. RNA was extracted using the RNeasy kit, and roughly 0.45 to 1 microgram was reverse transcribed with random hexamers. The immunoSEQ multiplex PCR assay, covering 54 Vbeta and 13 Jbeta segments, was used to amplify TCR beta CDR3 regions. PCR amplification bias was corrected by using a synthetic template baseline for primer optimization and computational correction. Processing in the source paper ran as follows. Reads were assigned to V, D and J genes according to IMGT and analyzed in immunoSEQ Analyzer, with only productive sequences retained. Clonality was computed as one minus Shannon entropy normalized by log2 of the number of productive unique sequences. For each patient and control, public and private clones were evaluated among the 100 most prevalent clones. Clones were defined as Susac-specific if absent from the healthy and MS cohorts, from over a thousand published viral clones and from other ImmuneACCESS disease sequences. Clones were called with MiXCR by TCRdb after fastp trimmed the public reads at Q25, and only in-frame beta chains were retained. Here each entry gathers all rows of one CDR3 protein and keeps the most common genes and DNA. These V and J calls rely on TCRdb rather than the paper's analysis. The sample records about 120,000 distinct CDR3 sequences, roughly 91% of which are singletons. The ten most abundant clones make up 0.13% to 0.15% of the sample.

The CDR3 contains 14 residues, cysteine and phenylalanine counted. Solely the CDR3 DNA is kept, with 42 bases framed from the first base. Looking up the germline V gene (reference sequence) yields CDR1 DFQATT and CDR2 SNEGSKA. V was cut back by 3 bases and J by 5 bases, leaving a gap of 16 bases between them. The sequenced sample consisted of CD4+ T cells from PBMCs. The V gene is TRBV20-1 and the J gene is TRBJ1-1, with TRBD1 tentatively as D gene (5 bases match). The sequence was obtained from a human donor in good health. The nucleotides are TGCAGTGCTAGTAATACAGGTCTTGGTACTGAAGCTTTCTTT. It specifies CSASNTGLGTEAFF.